This T cell receptor (beta chain) was sequenced in a study of control samples from healthy donors and cancer patients. Data came from immunoSEQ multiplex PCR; TCRdb stores just in-frame clones and leaves some out. The table lists 130,000 to 150,000 clones, roughly 93% of them singletons. The CDR3 has 16 amino acids. V lost 2 bases, J lost 3 bases, and 3 bases stayed unmatched. Germline assignment: CDR1 LNHDA and CDR2 SQIVND (reference sequence). The source is a man between 18 and 35 years old in good health. What was sequenced was blood. This chain connects TRBV19 to TRBJ2-5; the match to TRBD2 covers 13 bases. The chain's CDR3 is CASSIQGLAGKETQYF. As DNA, the CDR3 is TGTGCCAGTAGTATACAGGGACTAGCGGGGAAAGAGACCCAGTACTTC.